The 8 T cell receptor beta chains listed next were all sequenced from one sample in a study of shared clonotypes between healthy human individuals (dated by TCRdb to about 2020). CD8 naive samples were CD45RO-negative cells positively selected for CCR7, giving a CD45RA+CCR7+ population that excluded TemRA cells. Libraries were prepared through the immunoSEQ multiplex PCR assay. Not all clones reach the TCRdb copy of this immuneACCESS table, which keeps in-frame sequences only. Checked studies attribute under half of the gap to unresolved V genes and leave the rest unexplained. Within this sample are some 2.1 million clones, with 85% to 95% of them counted one time only. The ten largest clones take up 0.85% to 1.3% of the sample. Sequenced: naive CD8+ T cells sorted from blood. The cell subset or site label of this sample denotes: CD45RA+CCR7+. The receptors shown here come from a man between 18 and 35 years old in good health.

Concerning this clone itself: Other DNA sequences within the sample encode an identical CDR3. V gene TRBV27 combines with J gene TRBJ2-2; TRBD2 matches 7 bases. V lost 3 bases and J lost 1; bases outside the gene matches: 2. The CDR3 totals 15 residues. Germline V lookup: CDR1 MNHEY, CDR2 SMNVEV (reference sequence). The CDR3 coding sequence is TGTGCCAGCAGTTTTTCGGGGGGGAACACCGGGGAGCTGTTTTTT. The encoded protein is CASSFSGGNTGELFF.

The V gene is TRBV2, the J gene TRBJ2-7, with 11 bases that match TRBD2. CDR3 size: 15 residues. Germline V lookup: CDR1 SNHLY, CDR2 FYNNEI. V trimming: 6 bases; J trimming: 2 bases; junction bases outside the gene matches: 6. The CDR3 is CASRPGTSGPYEQYF. CDR3 nucleotide sequence: TGTGCCAGCAGACCCGGGACTAGCGGACCCTACGAGCAGTACTTC. Based on the CDR3 plus reference TRBV2 and TRBJ2-7, the full variable domain is EPEVTQTPSHQVTQMGQEVILRCVPISNHLYFYWYRQILGQKVEFLVSFYNNEISEKSEIFDDQFSVERPDGSNFTLKIRSTKLEDSAMYFCASRPGTSGPYEQYFGPGTRLTVT.

The J gene is TRBJ1-2, the V gene TRBV19; possibly TRBD1 for D (5 bases). The ends were cut back, 5 bases at V and 5 bases at J, with 12 bases in the middle. The germline gives CDR1 LNHDA, CDR2 SQIVND (reference sequence). This CDR3 is built from 13 residues. CDR3 sequence: CASSAGIAYGYTF. The DNA of the CDR3 is TGTGCCAGTAGTGCAGGGATCGCATATGGCTACACCTTC.

The chain joins TRBV25-1 to TRBJ2-5, with TRBD1 identical over 9 bases. The J call could be wrong; TRBJ2-7 is a better fit for the DNA end. Germline V CDR1 and CDR2: MGHDK, SYGVNS. CDR3 length: 15 residues. CDR3 nucleotide sequence: TGTGCCATCGGGACCACGTGGACAGGGGCCTACGAGCAGTACTTC. Its protein is CAIGTTWTGAYEQYF.

This chain uses TRBV6-5 with TRBJ2-5; D call uncertain. Germline CDR1 and CDR2: MNHEY and SVGAGI. This CDR3 is 14 amino acids long. V was pared by 0 bases and J by 5 bases, with 10 bases between. The CDR3 sequence is CASSYSWGQETQYF. The CDR3, as DNA: TGTGCCAGCAGTTACTCGTGGGGTCAGGAGACCCAGTACTTC.

As concerns this clone: The sample carries other DNA sequences with the same CDR3. The chain recombines TRBV30 with TRBJ1-3, with 7 bases lining up with TRBD1. Per the germline V gene, CDR1 is GTSNPN and CDR2 is SVGIG (reference sequence). The CDR3 is 15 residues long. V was pared by 4 bases and J by 0 bases, with 6 bases of the junction left unmatched. The CDR3, as DNA: TGTGCCTGGAATCCCACAGGGGTCTCTGGAAACACCATATATTTT. Translation gives CAWNPTGVSGNTIYF. The whole variable domain, remainder taken from reference TRBV30 and TRBJ1-3, is SQTIHQWPATLVQPVGSPLSLECTVEGTSNPNLYWYRQAAGRGLQLLFYSVGIGQISSEVPQNLSASRPQDRQFILSSKKLLLSDSGFYLCAWNPTGVSGNTIYFGEGSWLTVV.

This clone appeared once. V is TRBV7-6 and J is TRBJ2-2; D gene ambiguous. CDR1 is SGHVS and CDR2 is FNYEAQ in the germline V gene. Trimming removed 3 bases at V and 4 bases at J, with 6 bases between. The length of the CDR3 is 13 residues. The CDR3, as DNA: TGTGCCAGCAGCTTCCTTATCACCGGGGAGCTGTTTTTT. Encoded protein: CASSFLITGELFF.

Remarks on this clone: The same CDR3 arises from other DNA sequences in this sample as well. The rearrangement uses TRBV11-2 and TRBJ1-5; tentatively, D is TRBD1 (5 bases). The CDR3 is 13 residues long. Germline lookup yields CDR1 SGHAT and CDR2 FQNNGV. V lost 3 bases and J 4 bases, leaving 7 bases between the germline ends. The CDR3 bases are TGTGCCAGCAGCTTGGGGGTAAATCAGCCCCAGCATTTT. Protein product: CASSLGVNQPQHF.